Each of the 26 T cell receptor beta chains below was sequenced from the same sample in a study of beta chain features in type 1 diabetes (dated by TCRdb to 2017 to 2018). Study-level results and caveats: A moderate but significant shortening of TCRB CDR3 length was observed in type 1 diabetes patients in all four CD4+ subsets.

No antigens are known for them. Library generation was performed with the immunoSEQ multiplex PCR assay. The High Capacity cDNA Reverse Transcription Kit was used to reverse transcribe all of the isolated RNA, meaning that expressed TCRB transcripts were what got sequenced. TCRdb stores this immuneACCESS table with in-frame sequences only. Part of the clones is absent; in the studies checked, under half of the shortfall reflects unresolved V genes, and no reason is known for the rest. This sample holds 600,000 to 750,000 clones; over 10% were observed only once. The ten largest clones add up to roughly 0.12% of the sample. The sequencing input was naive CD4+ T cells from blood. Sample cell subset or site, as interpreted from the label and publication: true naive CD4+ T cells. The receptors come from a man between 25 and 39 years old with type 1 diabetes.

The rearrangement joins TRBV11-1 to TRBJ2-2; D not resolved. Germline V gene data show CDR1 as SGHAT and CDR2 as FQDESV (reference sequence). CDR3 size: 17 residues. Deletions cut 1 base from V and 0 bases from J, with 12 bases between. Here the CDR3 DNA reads TGTGCCAGCAGCTTAGGGTACAGCACGGCGAACACCGGGGAGCTGTTTTTT. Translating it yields CASSLGYSTANTGELFF.

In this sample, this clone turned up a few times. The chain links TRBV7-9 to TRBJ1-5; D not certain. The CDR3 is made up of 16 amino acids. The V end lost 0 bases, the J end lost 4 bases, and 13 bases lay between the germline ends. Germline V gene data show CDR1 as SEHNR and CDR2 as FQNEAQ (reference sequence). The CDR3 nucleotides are TGTGCCAGCAGCTTAGCGCGGGCAGGAGCTAATCAGCCCCAGCATTTT. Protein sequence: CASSLARAGANQPQHF. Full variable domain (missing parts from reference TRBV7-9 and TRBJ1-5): DTGVSQNPRHKITKRGQNVTFRCDPISEHNRLYWYRQTLGQGPEFLTYFQNEAQLEKSRLLSDRFSAERPKGSFSTLEIQRTEQGDSAMYLCASSLARAGANQPQHFGDGTRLSIL.

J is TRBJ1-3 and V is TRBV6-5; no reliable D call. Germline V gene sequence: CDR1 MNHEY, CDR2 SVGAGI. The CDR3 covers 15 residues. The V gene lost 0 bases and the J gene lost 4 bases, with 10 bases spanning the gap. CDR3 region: CASSYSTGGGNTIYF. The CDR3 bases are TGTGCCAGCAGTTACTCGACGGGAGGAGGAAACACCATATATTTT.

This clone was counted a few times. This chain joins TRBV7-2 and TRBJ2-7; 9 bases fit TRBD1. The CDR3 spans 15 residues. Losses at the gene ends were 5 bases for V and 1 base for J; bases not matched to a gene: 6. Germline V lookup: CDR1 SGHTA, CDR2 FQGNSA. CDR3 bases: TGTGCCAGCAGCCGCCGGGACAGGGCTTCCTACGAGCAGTACTTC. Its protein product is CASSRRDRASYEQYF.

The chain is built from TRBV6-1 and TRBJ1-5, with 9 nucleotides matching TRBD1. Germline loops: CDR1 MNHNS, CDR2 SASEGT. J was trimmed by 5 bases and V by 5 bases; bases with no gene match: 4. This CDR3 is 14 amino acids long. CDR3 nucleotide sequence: TGTGCCAGCAGTTTTCGGGACAGGGATCAGCCCCAGCATTTT. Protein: CASSFRDRDQPQHF.

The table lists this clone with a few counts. The CDR3 sequence: CASSPTSAVNIQYF. CDR3 coding DNA: TGTGCCAGCAGCCCTACTAGCGCTGTAAACATTCAGTACTTC. The rearrangement links TRBV7-2 to TRBJ2-4; TRBD2 matches 7 bases. The CDR3 totals 14 residues. Germline trimming cut 5 bases from V and 6 bases from J; bases unmatched to any gene: 7. Germline CDR1 reads SGHTA; CDR2 reads FQGNSA.

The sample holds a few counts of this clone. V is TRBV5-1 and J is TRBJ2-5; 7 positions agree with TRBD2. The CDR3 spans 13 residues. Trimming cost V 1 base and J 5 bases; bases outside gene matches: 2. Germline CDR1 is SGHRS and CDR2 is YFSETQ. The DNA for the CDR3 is TGCGCCAGCAGCTTGAGTAGCGGGGAGACCCAGTACTTC. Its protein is CASSLSSGETQYF.

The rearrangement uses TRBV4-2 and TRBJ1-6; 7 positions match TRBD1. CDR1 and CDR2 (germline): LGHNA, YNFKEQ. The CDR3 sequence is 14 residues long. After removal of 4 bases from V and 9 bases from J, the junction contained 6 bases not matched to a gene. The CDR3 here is CASSPDRATSPLHF. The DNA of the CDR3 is TGTGCCAGCAGCCCCGACAGGGCTACTTCACCCCTCCACTTT.

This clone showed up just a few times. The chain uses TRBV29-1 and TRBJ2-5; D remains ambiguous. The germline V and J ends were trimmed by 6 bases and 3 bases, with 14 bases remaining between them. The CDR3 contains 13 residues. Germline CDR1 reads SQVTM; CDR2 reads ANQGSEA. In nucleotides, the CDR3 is TGCAGCGTCAAATTCACAGTCAAAGAGACCCAGTACTTC. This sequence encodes CSVKFTVKETQYF.

The CDR3: CASTRQETQYF. The CDR3 region has the DNA TGTGCCAGCACCCGTCAAGAGACCCAGTACTTC. J is TRBJ2-5 and V is TRBV7-9, with D uncertain. The CDR3 consists of 11 residues. Trimming stripped 7 bases from V and 2 bases from J, with 5 bases between. Germline loops: CDR1 SEHNR, CDR2 FQNEAQ (reference sequence). Complete variable domain (other parts from reference TRBV7-9 and TRBJ2-5): DTGVSQNPRHKITKRGQNVTFRCDPISEHNRLYWYRQTLGQGPEFLTYFQNEAQLEKSRLLSDRFSAERPKGSFSTLEIQRTEQGDSAMYLCASTRQETQYFGPGTRLLVL.

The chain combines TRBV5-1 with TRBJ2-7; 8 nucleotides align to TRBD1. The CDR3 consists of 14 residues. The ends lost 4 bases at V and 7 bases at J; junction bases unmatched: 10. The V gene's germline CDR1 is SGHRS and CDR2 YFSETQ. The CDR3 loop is CASSPSTGAREQYF. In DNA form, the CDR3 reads TGCGCCAGCAGCCCCTCGACAGGGGCGCGTGAGCAGTACTTC.

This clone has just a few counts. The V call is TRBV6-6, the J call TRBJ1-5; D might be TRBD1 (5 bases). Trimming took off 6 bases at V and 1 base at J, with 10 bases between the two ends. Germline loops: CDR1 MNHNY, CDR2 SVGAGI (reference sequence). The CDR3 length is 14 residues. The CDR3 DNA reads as TGTGCCAGCAGGCAGGGAGTCAGCAATCAGCCCCAGCATTTT. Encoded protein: CASRQGVSNQPQHF.

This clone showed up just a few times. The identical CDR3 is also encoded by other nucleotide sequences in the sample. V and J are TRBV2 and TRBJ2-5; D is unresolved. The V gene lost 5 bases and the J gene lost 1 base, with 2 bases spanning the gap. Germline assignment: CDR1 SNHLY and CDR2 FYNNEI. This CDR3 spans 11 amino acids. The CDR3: CASSPQETQYF. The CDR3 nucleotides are TGTGCCAGCAGTCCCCAAGAGACCCAGTACTTC.

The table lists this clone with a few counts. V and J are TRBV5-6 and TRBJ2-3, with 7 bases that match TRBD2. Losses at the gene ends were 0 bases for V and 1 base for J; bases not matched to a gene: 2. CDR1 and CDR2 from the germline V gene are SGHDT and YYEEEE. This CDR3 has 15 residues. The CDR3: CASSLGAGGTDTQYF. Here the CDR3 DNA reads TGTGCCAGCAGCTTGGGTGCGGGGGGCACAGATACGCAGTATTTT.

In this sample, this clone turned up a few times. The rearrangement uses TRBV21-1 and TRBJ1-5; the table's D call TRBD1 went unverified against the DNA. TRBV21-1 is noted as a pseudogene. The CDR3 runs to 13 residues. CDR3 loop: CASSPLRNQPQHF. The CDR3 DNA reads TGTGCCAGCAGCCCTCTCAGAAATCAGCCCCAGCATTTT.

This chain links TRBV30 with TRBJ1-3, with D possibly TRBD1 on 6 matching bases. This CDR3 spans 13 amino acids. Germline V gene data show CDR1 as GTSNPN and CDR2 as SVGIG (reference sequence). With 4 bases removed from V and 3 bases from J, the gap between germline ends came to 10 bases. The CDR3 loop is CAWTRGGGNTIYF. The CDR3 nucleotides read TGTGCCTGGACCAGGGGTGGTGGAAACACCATATATTTT. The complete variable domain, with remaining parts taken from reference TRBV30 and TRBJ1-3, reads SQTIHQWPATLVQPVGSPLSLECTVEGTSNPNLYWYRQAAGRGLQLLFYSVGIGQISSEVPQNLSASRPQDRQFILSSKKLLLSDSGFYLCAWTRGGGNTIYFGEGSWLTVV.

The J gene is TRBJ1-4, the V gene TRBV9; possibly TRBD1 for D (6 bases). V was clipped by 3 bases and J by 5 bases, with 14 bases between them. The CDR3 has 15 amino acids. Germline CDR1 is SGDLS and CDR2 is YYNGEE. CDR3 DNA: TGTGCCAGCAGCGACCAGACAGGTGGGAATGAAAAACTGTTTTTT. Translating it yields CASSDQTGGNEKLFF.

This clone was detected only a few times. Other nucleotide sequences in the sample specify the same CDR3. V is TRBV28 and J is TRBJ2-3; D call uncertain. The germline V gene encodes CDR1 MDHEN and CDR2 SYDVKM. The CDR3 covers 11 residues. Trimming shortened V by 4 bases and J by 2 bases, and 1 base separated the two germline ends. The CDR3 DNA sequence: TGTGCCAGCAGTTCCACAGATACGCAGTATTTT. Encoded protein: CASSSTDTQYF. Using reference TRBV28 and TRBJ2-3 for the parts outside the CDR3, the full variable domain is DVKVTQSSRYLVKRTGEKVFLECVQDMDHENMFWYRQDPGLGLRLIYFSYDVKMKEKGDIPEGYSVSREKKERFSLILESASTNQTSMYLCASSSTDTQYFGPGTRLTVL.

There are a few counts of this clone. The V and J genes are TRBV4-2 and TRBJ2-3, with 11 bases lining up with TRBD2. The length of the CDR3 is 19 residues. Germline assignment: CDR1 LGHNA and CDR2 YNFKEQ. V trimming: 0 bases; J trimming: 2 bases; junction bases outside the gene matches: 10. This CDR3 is CASSQDRLAGPSNTDTQYF. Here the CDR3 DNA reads TGTGCCAGCAGCCAAGATCGACTAGCGGGGCCTTCTAACACAGATACGCAGTATTTT.

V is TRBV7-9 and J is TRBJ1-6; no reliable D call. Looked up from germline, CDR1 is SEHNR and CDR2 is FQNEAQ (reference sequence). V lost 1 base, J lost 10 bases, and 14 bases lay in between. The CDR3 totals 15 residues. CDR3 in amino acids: CASSLDLGVGSPLHF. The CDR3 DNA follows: TGTGCCAGCAGCTTAGATCTGGGTGTGGGGTCACCCCTCCACTTT.

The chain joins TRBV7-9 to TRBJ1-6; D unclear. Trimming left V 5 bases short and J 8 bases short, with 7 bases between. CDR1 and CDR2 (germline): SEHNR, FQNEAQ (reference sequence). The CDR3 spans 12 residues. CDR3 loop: CASSPTDSPLHF. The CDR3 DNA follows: TGTGCCAGCAGCCCGACTGATTCACCCCTCCACTTT.

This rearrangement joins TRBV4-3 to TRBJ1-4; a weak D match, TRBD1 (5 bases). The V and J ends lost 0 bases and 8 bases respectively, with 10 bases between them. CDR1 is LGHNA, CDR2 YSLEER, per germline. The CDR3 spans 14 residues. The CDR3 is CASSQERGREKLFF. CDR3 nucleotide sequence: TGCGCCAGCAGCCAAGAGCGGGGCCGGGAAAAACTGTTTTTT.

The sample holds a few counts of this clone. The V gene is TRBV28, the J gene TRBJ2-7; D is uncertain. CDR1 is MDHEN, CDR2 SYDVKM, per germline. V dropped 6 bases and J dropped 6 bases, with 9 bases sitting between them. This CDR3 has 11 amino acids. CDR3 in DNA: TGTGCCAGCAGCCTCCTTCGCGAGCAGTACTTC. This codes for CASSLLREQYF.

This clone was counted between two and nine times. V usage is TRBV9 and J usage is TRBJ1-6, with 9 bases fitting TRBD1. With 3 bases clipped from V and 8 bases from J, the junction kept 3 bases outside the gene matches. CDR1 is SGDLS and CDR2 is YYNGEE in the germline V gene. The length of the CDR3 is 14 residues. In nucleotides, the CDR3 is TGTGCCAGCAGCGAGGGACAGGGTCATTCACCCCTCCACTTT. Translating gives CASSEGQGHSPLHF.

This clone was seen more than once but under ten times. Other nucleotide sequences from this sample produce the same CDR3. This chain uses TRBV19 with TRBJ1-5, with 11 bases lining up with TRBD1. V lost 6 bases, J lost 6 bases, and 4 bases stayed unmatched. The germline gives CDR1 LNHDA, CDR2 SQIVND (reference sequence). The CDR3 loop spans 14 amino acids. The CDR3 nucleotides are TGTGCCAGTAGCGGGACAGGGGGAGGTCAGCCCCAGCATTTT. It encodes CASSGTGGGQPQHF.

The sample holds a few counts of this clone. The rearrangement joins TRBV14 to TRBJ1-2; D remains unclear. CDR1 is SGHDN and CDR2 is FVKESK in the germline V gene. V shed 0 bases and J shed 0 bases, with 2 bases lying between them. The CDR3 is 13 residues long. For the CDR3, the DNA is TGTGCCAGCAGCCAAGATCCTAACTATGGCTACACCTTC. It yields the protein CASSQDPNYGYTF.